One and the same sample provided the 8 T cell receptor beta chains below, sequenced in a study of shared clonotypes between healthy human individuals. The table came from immunoSEQ multiplex PCR; TCRdb's copy has only in-frame clones and leaves some out. The sample lists about 2.4 million clones; roughly 93% were seen once. Sequencing was performed on naive CD4+ T cells from PBMCs. Subset specified: CD45RA+ positively selected. These receptors all come from a man between 18 and 35 years old in good health. Some clones in this sample may be carry-over from other donors' samples.

The gene calls are TRBV29-1 and TRBJ2-1, with D tentatively TRBD2 (6 bases). Trimming removed 3 bases from V and 12 bases from J, with 15 bases in between. Per the germline V gene, CDR1 is SQVTM and CDR2 is ANQGSEA. This CDR3 is built from 12 residues. The CDR3 protein is CSVDVAGRGQFF. The CDR3 DNA is TGCAGCGTTGATGTGGCGGGACGGGGGCAGTTCTTC.

The chain joins TRBV6-1 to TRBJ2-1; possibly TRBD1 or TRBD2 for D (5 bases each). CDR1 and CDR2 (germline): MNHNS, SASEGT. There are 15 residues in the CDR3. V dropped 6 bases and J dropped 7 bases, with 19 bases sitting between them. The CDR3 spells CASRTGHGDPNEQFF. The CDR3 coding sequence is TGTGCCAGCAGGACCGGCCATGGGGACCCGAATGAGCAGTTCTTC.

The sample holds one count of this clone. The chain links TRBV7-2 to TRBJ1-5; the D gene is possibly TRBD1 (5 bases). The V end was cut by 8 bases, the J end by 0 bases, with 11 bases between. This CDR3 is 14 amino acids long. Germline V CDR1 and CDR2: SGHTA, FQGNSA. The CDR3 spells CASGHGYSNQPQHF. The DNA for the CDR3 is TGTGCCAGCGGACACGGTTATAGCAATCAGCCCCAGCATTTT.

For this clone: Additional DNA sequences in this sample encode the identical CDR3. The chain uses TRBV2 and TRBJ2-3, with 9 bases matching TRBD1. Germline V gene data show CDR1 as SNHLY and CDR2 as FYNNEI. V lost 6 bases, J lost 4 bases, and 5 bases stayed unmatched. The CDR3 spans 14 residues. CDR3 in amino acids: CASREGQGPDTQYF. The CDR3 nucleotides are TGTGCCAGCAGAGAGGGACAGGGCCCAGATACGCAGTATTTT.

This clone was detected once. The chain has TRBV7-2 and TRBJ1-5; D gene uncertain. V was cut by 0 bases and J by 3 bases, with 3 bases left in between. This CDR3 is 13 amino acids long. Germline V CDR1 and CDR2: SGHTA, FQGNSA. The chain's CDR3 is CASSLASNQPQHF. In DNA, the CDR3 is TGTGCCAGCAGCTTAGCCTCCAATCAGCCCCAGCATTTT.

The J gene is TRBJ2-7, the V gene TRBV19; 10 bases fit TRBD2. This CDR3 has 15 amino acids. Germline loops: CDR1 LNHDA, CDR2 SQIVND (reference sequence). V trimming: 6 bases; J trimming: 5 bases; junction bases outside the gene matches: 10. The CDR3 loop reads CASREREGPRDEQYF. In DNA, the CDR3 is TGTGCCAGTAGAGAGCGGGAGGGCCCAAGGGACGAGCAGTACTTC.

The chain is built from TRBV11-2 and TRBJ1-1; 7 bases match TRBD1. Germline V gene lookup returns CDR1 SGHAT and CDR2 FQNNGV. The CDR3 sequence is 17 residues long. Trimming took 1 base from V and 0 from J; bases not matched to a gene: 8. The CDR3 protein is CASSLGWRQGLNTEAFF. CDR3 DNA sequence: TGTGCCAGCAGCTTAGGTTGGAGACAGGGACTGAACACTGAAGCTTTCTTT.

The V and J genes are TRBV7-2 and TRBJ2-7; 9 bases are a match to TRBD1. The CDR3 spans 14 residues. Germline-derived CDR1 and CDR2 are SGHTA and FQGNSA. The V and J ends lost 5 bases and 5 bases, in that order; junction bases with no gene match: 7. The CDR3 DNA is TGTGCCAGCAGCACCCGGGACAGGGCCCACGAGCAGTACTTC. This encodes CASSTRDRAHEQYF.